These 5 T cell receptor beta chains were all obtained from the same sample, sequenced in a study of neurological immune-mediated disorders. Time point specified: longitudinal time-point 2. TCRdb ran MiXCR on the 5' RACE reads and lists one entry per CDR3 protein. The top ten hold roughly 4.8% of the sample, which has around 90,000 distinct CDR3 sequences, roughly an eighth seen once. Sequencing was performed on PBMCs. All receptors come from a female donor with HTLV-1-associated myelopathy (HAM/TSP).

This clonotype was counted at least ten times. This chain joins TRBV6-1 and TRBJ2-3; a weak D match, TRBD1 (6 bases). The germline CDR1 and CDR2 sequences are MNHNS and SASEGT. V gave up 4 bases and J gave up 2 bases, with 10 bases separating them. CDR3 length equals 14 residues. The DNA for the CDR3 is TGTGCCAGCAGTGGACAGGTTATCACAGATACGCAGTATTTT. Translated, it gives CASSGQVITDTQYF.

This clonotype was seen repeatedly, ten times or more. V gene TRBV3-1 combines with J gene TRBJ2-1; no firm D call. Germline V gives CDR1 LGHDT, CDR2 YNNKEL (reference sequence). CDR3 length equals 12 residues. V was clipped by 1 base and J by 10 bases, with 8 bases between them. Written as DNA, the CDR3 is TGTGCCAGCAGCCAAGTGGCCAGGGAGCAGTTCTTC. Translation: CASSQVAREQFF.

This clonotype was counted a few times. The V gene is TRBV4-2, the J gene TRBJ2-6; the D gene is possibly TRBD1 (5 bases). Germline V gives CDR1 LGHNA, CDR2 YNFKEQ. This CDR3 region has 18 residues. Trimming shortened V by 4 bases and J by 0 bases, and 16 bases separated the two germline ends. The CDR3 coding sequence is TGTGCCAGCAGCCGGAATACTGTAACAGGCTCTGGGGCCAACGTCCTGACTTTC. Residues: CASSRNTVTGSGANVLTF.

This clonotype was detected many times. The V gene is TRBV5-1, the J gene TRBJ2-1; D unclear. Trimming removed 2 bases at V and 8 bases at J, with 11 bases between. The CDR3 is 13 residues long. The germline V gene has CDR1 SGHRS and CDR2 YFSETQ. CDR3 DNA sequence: TGCGCCAGCAGCTTTCTGGGTGGGTATGAGCAGTTCTTC. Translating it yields CASSFLGGYEQFF.

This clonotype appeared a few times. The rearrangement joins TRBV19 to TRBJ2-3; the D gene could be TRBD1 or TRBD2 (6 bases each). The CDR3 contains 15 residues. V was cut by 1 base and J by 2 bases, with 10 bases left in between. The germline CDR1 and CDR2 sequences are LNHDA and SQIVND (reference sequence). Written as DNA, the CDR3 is TGTGCCAGTAGTATAGCGGGGGCCAACACAGATACGCAGTATTTT. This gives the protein CASSIAGANTDTQYF.